Listed here are 12 T cell receptor beta chains from one sample, sequenced in a study of T-cell memory formation after mild COVID-19. TCRdb reanalysed the 5' RACE reads using MiXCR and keeps one entry per CDR3 protein. This table holds 470,000 or so distinct CDR3 sequences, nearly 25% found once. Sequencing input: PBMCs or a T cell subset sorted from them (not recorded which). These receptors all stem from an adult woman who had mild COVID-19 (a few samples of this study predate the infection). Cell type and time point are not known.

This chain uses TRBV3-1 with TRBJ2-7, with a weak D call TRBD1 (6 bases). From germline, CDR1 is LGHDT and CDR2 YNNKEL (reference sequence). Deletions cut 5 bases from V and 2 bases from J, with 10 bases between. The CDR3 sequence is 13 residues long. DNA for the CDR3: TGTGCCAGCAGCAACAGGGTACCCTACGAGCAGTACTTC. This gives the protein CASSNRVPYEQYF.

The chain recombines TRBV18 with TRBJ2-7; 8 positions agree with TRBD1. The germline V gene encodes CDR1 KGHSH and CDR2 LQKENI. CDR3 length equals 15 residues. With 5 bases clipped from V and 5 bases from J, the junction kept 11 bases outside the gene matches. The CDR3, as DNA: TGTGCCAGCTCAACGTTCGACAGGGGAAGGAACGAGCAGTACTTC. Protein product: CASSTFDRGRNEQYF.

The chain uses TRBV20-1 and TRBJ1-3; perhaps TRBD1 as D (5 bases). Germline V gene lookup returns CDR1 DFQATT and CDR2 SNEGSKA (reference sequence). Trimming removed 0 bases at V and 0 bases at J, with 6 bases between. The length of the CDR3 is 14 residues. Here the CDR3 reads CSAREDSSGNTIYF. The CDR3 DNA follows: TGCAGTGCTAGAGAAGACAGCTCTGGAAACACCATATATTTT.

V and J are TRBV30 and TRBJ2-7; D is possibly TRBD2 (7 bases). Trimming left V 4 bases short and J 7 bases short, with 29 bases between. CDR3 length: 17 amino acids. In germline, CDR1 is GTSNPN, CDR2 SVGIG (reference sequence). This CDR3 is CAWTTFWFAGAVNEQYF. The CDR3 DNA reads as TGTGCCTGGACCACCTTTTGGTTTGCGGGGGCGGTGAATGAGCAGTACTTC.

This clonotype occurred a few times. The junction differs from germline at one of its ends, possibly a read error. The chain combines TRBV7-7 with TRBJ2-7; 9 bases line up with TRBD2. The CDR3 sequence is 15 residues long. Per the germline V gene, CDR1 is SSHAT and CDR2 is FNYEAQ (reference sequence). The CDR3 sequence is CASSASAGGLYEQYF. The CDR3, as DNA: TGTGCTAGCAGCGCCTCAGCGGGAGGCCTATACGAGCAGTACTTC.

The chain combines TRBV20-1 with TRBJ1-2, with unresolved D. The germline CDR1 and CDR2 sequences are DFQATT and SNEGSKA (reference sequence). This CDR3 is built from 11 residues. Trimming cost V 5 bases and J 6 bases, with 10 bases left between them. The CDR3 nucleotides are TGCAGTGCTGGGGTAGGGAATGGCTACACCTTC. Its translation is CSAGVGNGYTF.

The rearrangement links TRBV15 to TRBJ1-3; no clear D gene. Germline CDR1 LNHNV, CDR2 YYDKDF (reference sequence). The V and J ends lost 0 bases and 0 bases respectively, with 9 bases between them. This CDR3 comprises 16 residues. For the CDR3, the DNA is TGTGCCACCAGCAGAGATATCGCAGCCTCTGGAAACACCATATATTTT. It specifies CATSRDIAASGNTIYF.

The J gene is TRBJ2-5, the V gene TRBV25-1, with 7 bases matching TRBD2. V dropped 0 bases and J dropped 5; count of bases not matched to a gene: 9. The CDR3 is 16 amino acids. The germline gives CDR1 MGHDK, CDR2 SYGVNS. CDR3 in DNA: TGTGCCAGCAGTGAATACCGAGGACTAGAGGTGGAGACCCAGTACTTC. The encoded protein is CASSEYRGLEVETQYF.

The V gene is TRBV20-1, the J gene TRBJ2-2, with 8 bases aligning to TRBD2. V gave up 6 bases and J gave up 4 bases; unmatched junction bases: 10. CDR3 size: 15 residues. In germline, CDR1 is DFQATT, CDR2 SNEGSKA (reference sequence). In DNA form, the CDR3 reads TGCAGTGCCCTTCGGGGGGGCGATGGCACCGGGGAGCTGTTTTTT. Protein sequence: CSALRGGDGTGELFF.

The V and J genes are TRBV19 and TRBJ1-2, with TRBD1 as a possible D gene (5 bases). Germline V gene lookup returns CDR1 LNHDA and CDR2 SQIVND (reference sequence). Trimming pared 3 bases from V and 4 bases from J, leaving 15 bases between. This CDR3 region has 15 residues. The CDR3 DNA sequence: TGTGCCAGTAGTATCTTCGGGTCAGGGATCTATGGCTACACCTTC. Protein sequence: CASSIFGSGIYGYTF.

V and J are TRBV7-2 and TRBJ2-3; the match to TRBD1 covers 7 bases. The germline gives CDR1 SGHTA, CDR2 FQGNSA. The CDR3 extends over 13 amino acids. Losses at the gene ends were 6 bases for V and 13 bases for J; bases not matched to a gene: 13. The CDR3 nucleotides read TGTGCCAGCAGATCACGCCGGGACAGTTCGGAGTATTTT. Translated, it gives CASRSRRDSSEYF.

V gene TRBV6-5 combines with J gene TRBJ1-1; a weak D match, TRBD1 (6 bases). The CDR3 has 18 residues. Germline V gene lookup returns CDR1 MNHEY and CDR2 SVGAGI. V was cut by 3 bases and J by 0 bases, with 20 bases left in between. Here the CDR3 DNA reads TGTGCCAGCAGTTATTGGGGTTTAGGGGGGCTCGTGAACACTGAAGCTTTCTTT. It codes for CASSYWGLGGLVNTEAFF.